This TCR beta chain was profiled in a study of beta chain features in type 1 diabetes. The study, taken as a whole, reports: Type 1 diabetes patients showed fewer insertions and more deletions at VDJ junctions. Short templates might get an advantage during PCR, and this would be equal in patients and controls. Among patients with Type 1 diabetes, TCRB CDR3s were moderately but significantly shorter in every one of the four CD4+ subsets.

Of the isolated RNA, all was reverse transcribed, and so the sequenced material was expressed TCRB transcripts. Clones were sequenced by immunoSEQ multiplex PCR, and TCRdb holds only the in-frame ones, with some missing. The sample holds some 660,000 clones, roughly an eighth seen once. Sorted CD4+ subsets: naive, central memory, regulatory, stem cell-like memory (CD45RO/CCR7/CD25/CD127/CD95/CD27 panel). The CDR3 runs 13 residues. V lost 1 base and J 2 bases, leaving 5 bases between the germline ends. CDR1 and CDR2 (germline): SGHAT, FQNNGV. This clone occurred a few times. Its antigen remains unknown. Other DNA sequences of this sample code for an identical CDR3.

This chain connects TRBV11-2 to TRBJ2-5; D is undetermined. The sequencing input was naive CD4+ T cells from blood. The clonotype was recovered from a man aged 18 to 29 with type 1 diabetes. The chain's CDR3 is CASSLGEQETQYF. The DNA for the CDR3 is TGTGCCAGCAGCTTAGGAGAACAAGAGACCCAGTACTTC. Filled out from reference TRBV11-2 and TRBJ2-5, the complete variable domain reads EAGVAQSPRYKIIEKRQSVAFWCNPISGHATLYWYQQILGQGPKLLIQFQNNGVVDDSQLPKDRFSAERLKGVDSTLKIQPAKLEDSAVYLCASSLGEQETQYFGPGTRLLVL.